This T cell receptor (beta chain) was documented in a study of blood T cell repertoires in COVID-19. Study at large: PBMCs, B-cell-depleted T cells, or T cells provided the cDNA or gDNA that made up the material.

In the original workflow: The authors estimated nucleated cell counts from reference gene primer amplification. Clones were sequenced by immunoSEQ multiplex PCR, and TCRdb holds only the in-frame ones, with some missing. Clone size and V and J calls were adopted from that table, with D and trimming inferred from the DNA. The sample gives some 46,000 clones, about 91% of which show up once; approximately 15% is in the top ten. Germline V gene lookup returns CDR1 SGHKS and CDR2 YYEKEE (reference sequence). The CDR3 is 15 amino acids. Trimming took 4 bases from V and 5 from J, leaving 16 bases between them.

The V and J genes are TRBV5-5 and TRBJ2-1; a weak D match, TRBD2 (6 bases). This receptor was obtained from a man aged 55 to 70 with active COVID-19. Sequenced: peripheral blood. The chain's CDR3 is CASSRPGTGNNEQFF. CDR3 in DNA: TGTGCCAGCAGCCGACCCGGGACTGGCAACAATGAGCAGTTCTTC.